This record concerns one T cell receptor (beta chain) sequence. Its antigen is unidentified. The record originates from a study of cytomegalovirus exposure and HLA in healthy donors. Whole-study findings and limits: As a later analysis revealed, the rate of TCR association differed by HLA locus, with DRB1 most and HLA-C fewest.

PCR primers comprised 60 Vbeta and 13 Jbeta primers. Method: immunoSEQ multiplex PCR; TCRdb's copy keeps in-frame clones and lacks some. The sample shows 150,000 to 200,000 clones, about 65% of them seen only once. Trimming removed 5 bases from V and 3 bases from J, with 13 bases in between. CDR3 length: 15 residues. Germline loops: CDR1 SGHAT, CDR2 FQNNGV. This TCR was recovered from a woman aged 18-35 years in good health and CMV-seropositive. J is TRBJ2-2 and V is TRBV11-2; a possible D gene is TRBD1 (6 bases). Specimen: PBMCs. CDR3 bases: TGTGCCAGCAGCCGATGGACAGACTACACCGGGGAGCTGTTTTTT. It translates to CASSRWTDYTGELFF.